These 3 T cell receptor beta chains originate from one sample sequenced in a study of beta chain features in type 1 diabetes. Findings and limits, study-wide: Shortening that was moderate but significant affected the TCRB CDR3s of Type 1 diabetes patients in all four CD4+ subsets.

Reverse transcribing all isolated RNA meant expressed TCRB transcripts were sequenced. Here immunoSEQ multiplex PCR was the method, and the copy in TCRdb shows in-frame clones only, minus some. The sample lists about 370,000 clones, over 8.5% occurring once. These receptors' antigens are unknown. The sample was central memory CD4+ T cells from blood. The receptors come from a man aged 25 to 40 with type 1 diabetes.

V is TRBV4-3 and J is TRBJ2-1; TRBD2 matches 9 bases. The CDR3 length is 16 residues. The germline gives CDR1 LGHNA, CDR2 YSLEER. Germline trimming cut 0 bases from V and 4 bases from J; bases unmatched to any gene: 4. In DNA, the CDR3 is TGCGCCAGCAGCCAAGAGGGCGGGAGGGGGTACAATGAGCAGTTCTTC. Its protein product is CASSQEGGRGYNEQFF.

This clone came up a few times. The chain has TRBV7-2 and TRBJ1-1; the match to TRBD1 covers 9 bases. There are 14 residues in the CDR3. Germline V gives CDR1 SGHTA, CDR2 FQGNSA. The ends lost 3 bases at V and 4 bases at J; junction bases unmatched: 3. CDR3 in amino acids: CASSFDRGGTEAFF. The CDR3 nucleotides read TGTGCCAGCAGCTTTGACAGGGGGGGCACTGAAGCTTTCTTT.

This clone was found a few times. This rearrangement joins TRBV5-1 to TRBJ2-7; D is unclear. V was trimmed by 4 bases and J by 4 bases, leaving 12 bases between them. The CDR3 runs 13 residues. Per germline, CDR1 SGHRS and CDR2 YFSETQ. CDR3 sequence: CASSPTMGYEQYF. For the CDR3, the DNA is TGCGCCAGCAGCCCGACCATGGGTTACGAGCAGTACTTC.